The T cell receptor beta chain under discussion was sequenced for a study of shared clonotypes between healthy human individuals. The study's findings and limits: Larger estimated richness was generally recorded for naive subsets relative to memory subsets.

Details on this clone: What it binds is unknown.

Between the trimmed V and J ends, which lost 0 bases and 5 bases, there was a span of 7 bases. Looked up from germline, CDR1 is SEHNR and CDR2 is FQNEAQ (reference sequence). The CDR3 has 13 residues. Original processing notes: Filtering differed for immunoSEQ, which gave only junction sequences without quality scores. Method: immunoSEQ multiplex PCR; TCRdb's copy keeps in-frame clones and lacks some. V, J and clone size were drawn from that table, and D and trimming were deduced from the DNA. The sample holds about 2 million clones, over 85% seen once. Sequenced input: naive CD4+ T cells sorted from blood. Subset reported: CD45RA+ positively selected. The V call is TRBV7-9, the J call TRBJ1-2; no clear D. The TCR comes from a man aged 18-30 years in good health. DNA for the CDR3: TGTGCCAGCAGCTTAGCGTCCGGGTATGGCTACACCTTC. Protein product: CASSLASGYGYTF.